One and the same sample provided the 14 T cell receptor beta chains below, sequenced in a study of T-cell memory formation after mild COVID-19. TCRdb reprocessed the 5' RACE reads via MiXCR and lists one record per CDR3 protein. The sample shows 300,000 to 350,000 distinct CDR3 sequences, 15% to 20% of them seen only once. Sample: PBMCs or a T cell subset sorted from them (not recorded which). Receptor source: a man between 18 and 29 years old who had mild COVID-19 (a few samples of this study predate the infection). Cell type and time point are not known.

This clonotype was seen more than once but under ten times. The V call is TRBV4-3, the J call TRBJ2-2; TRBD2 matches at 10 bases. CDR3 length: 16 amino acids. The V and J ends lost 2 bases and 5 bases, in that order; junction bases with no gene match: 5. The germline CDR1 and CDR2 sequences are LGHNA and YSLEER. CDR3 region: CASSQQLTSGTGELFF. As DNA, the CDR3 is TGCGCCAGCAGCCAACAACTGACTAGCGGGACCGGGGAGCTGTTTTTT.

The chain joins TRBV2 to TRBJ2-5; D is unclear. This CDR3 is 12 amino acids long. V was clipped by 10 bases and J by 0 bases, with 9 bases between them. The V gene's germline CDR1 is SNHLY and CDR2 FYNNEI. The DNA of the CDR3 is TGTGCCACTGCAGTGTACCAAGAGACCCAGTACTTC. This translates into CATAVYQETQYF.

The chain couples TRBV2 to TRBJ1-6, with a tentative D call TRBD1 (6 bases). The CDR3 has 13 amino acids. Germline CDR1 is SNHLY and CDR2 is FYNNEI. The V end was cut by 8 bases, the J end by 7 bases, with 12 bases between. The CDR3 DNA follows: TGTGCCAGCCTAAGTCAGGGGAATTCACCCCTCCACTTT. Translation: CASLSQGNSPLHF.

For the CDR3, the DNA is TGTGCCAGCAGTGCGGAGGGGGGAGGATATCAGCCCCAGCATTTT. This codes for CASSAEGGGYQPQHF. This chain links TRBV6-2 or TRBV6-3 with TRBJ1-5, with a weak D call TRBD1 (6 bases). Per the germline V gene, CDR1 is MNHEY and CDR2 is SVGEGT. The CDR3 totals 15 residues. Trimming cost V 5 bases and J 5 bases, with 16 bases left between them.

This rearrangement joins TRBV5-1 to TRBJ1-1; 7 positions match TRBD1. With V trimmed by 2 bases and J by 6 bases, 10 bases remained unmatched. Germline CDR1 is SGHRS and CDR2 is YFSETQ. This CDR3 spans 15 amino acids. The CDR3 is CASSFDPTGYAEAFF. CDR3 coding DNA: TGCGCCAGCAGCTTTGATCCGACAGGGTACGCTGAAGCTTTCTTT.

This chain uses TRBV9 with TRBJ2-2, with TRBD2 matching over 11 bases. The CDR3 has 18 amino acids. The trim removed 2 bases at V and 0 bases at J, leaving 6 bases unmatched. Germline assignment: CDR1 SGDLS and CDR2 YYNGEE. The CDR3 sequence: CASSVASGGFANTGELFF. CDR3 in DNA: TGTGCCAGCAGCGTCGCTAGCGGGGGGTTCGCGAACACCGGGGAGCTGTTTTTT. Combining the CDR3 with reference TRBV9 and TRBJ2-2 gives the whole variable domain DSGVTQTPKHLITATGQRVTLRCSPRSGDLSVYWYQQSLDQGLQFLIQYYNGEERAKGNILERFSAQQFPDLHSELNLSSLELGDSALYFCASSVASGGFANTGELFFGEGSRLTVL.

The V and J genes are TRBV10-3 and TRBJ1-3; D unclear. Trimming took off 10 bases at V and 0 bases at J, with 10 bases between the two ends. CDR1 ENHRY and CDR2 SYGVKD come from the germline V gene. The CDR3 totals 13 residues. CDR3 sequence (DNA): TGTGCCACCACAGATGACTCTGGAAACACCATATATTTT. This translates into CATTDDSGNTIYF.

This clonotype was counted between two and nine times. This sequence joins TRBV18 and TRBJ2-3; unclear D gene. Germline values: CDR1 KGHSH, CDR2 LQKENI. With 3 bases removed from V and 0 bases from J, the gap between germline ends came to 7 bases. This CDR3 is built from 14 residues. DNA of the CDR3: TGTGCCAGCTCACCGGTCGGGAGCACAGATACGCAGTATTTT. It specifies CASSPVGSTDTQYF.

The chain couples TRBV7-2 to TRBJ2-1; 7 bases align to TRBD1. CDR3 length equals 15 residues. V dropped 8 bases and J dropped 0; count of bases not matched to a gene: 7. Germline V gives CDR1 SGHTA, CDR2 FQGNSA. CDR3 sequence reads: CASGPGGFSYNEQFF. In nucleotides, the CDR3 is TGTGCCAGCGGACCAGGGGGTTTCTCCTACAATGAGCAGTTCTTC.

This clonotype was recorded once. The chain employs TRBV5-1 and TRBJ2-5; 9 nucleotides align to TRBD2. CDR1 and CDR2 (germline): SGHRS, YFSETQ. The CDR3 loop spans 16 amino acids. Germline trimming cut 0 bases from V and 4 bases from J; bases unmatched to any gene: 7. This CDR3 is CASSLVAGGRRETQYF. The CDR3 DNA sequence: TGCGCCAGCAGCTTGGTGGCGGGGGGGCGGAGAGAGACCCAGTACTTC.

This clonotype was counted only a few times. V usage is TRBV6-5 and J usage is TRBJ2-1; the D gene is possibly TRBD1 (6 bases). The V gene's germline CDR1 is MNHEY and CDR2 SVGAGI. This CDR3 is built from 14 residues. Trimming removed 6 bases from V and 5 bases from J, with 14 bases in between. The CDR3 spells CASRVGTQNNEQFF. The CDR3 DNA follows: TGTGCCAGCAGAGTAGGGACACAGAACAATGAGCAGTTCTTC.

The chain recombines TRBV7-2 with TRBJ2-3, with 7 bases fitting TRBD2. V lost 4 bases and J lost 1; bases outside the gene matches: 8. The CDR3 is made up of 16 amino acids. The germline gives CDR1 SGHTA, CDR2 FQGNSA. CDR3 nucleotides: TGTGCCAGCAGCTCGGGAGGCCTAGCGGGCACAGATACGCAGTATTTT. Amino acid sequence: CASSSGGLAGTDTQYF.

The rearrangement joins TRBV6-5 to TRBJ2-2; D gene ambiguous. Trimming stripped 8 bases from V and 2 bases from J, with 6 bases between. Germline loops: CDR1 MNHEY, CDR2 SVGAGI. The CDR3 has 12 residues. Here the CDR3 reads CASGHNTGELFF. The CDR3 DNA follows: TGTGCCAGCGGGCATAACACCGGGGAGCTGTTTTTT.

This clonotype was seen at least ten times. The V call is TRBV10-3, the J call TRBJ2-7, with a possible D match to TRBD2 (5 bases). The germline CDR1 and CDR2 sequences are ENHRY and SYGVKD. The V end was cut by 10 bases, the J end by 3 bases, with 16 bases between. The CDR3 runs to 13 residues. Here the CDR3 reads CATRPGFDYEQYF. The DNA for the CDR3 is TGTGCCACACGCCCGGGGTTTGACTACGAGCAGTACTTC.